One sample yielded the 25 T cell receptor beta chains listed below, sequenced in a study of PD-1 blockade in classical Hodgkin lymphoma. Data came from immunoSEQ multiplex PCR; TCRdb stores just in-frame clones and leaves some out. The table records 130,000 to 150,000 clones, less than 80% of them present only once. After autologous stem cell transplantation all patients relapsed, and prior brentuximab vedotin exposure differed between cohorts. The sample was peripheral blood mononuclear cells (PBMCs), taken before the second cycle of nivolumab. These TCRs come from a human donor with classical Hodgkin lymphoma.

The count of this clone is one. The genes are TRBV6-5 and TRBJ2-7, with 12 bases fitting TRBD1. CDR1 is MNHEY, CDR2 SVGAGI, per germline. The CDR3 spans 15 residues. V lost 2 bases, J lost 6 bases, and 5 bases stayed unmatched. The CDR3 nucleotides are TGTGCCAGCAGTTACCGGGACAGGGGGCTCGGCGAGCAGTACTTC. Translation gives CASSYRDRGLGEQYF.

The chain links TRBV11-2 to TRBJ2-1; no clear D. This CDR3 spans 14 amino acids. The V and J ends lost 2 bases and 5 bases respectively, with 10 bases between them. CDR1 is SGHAT, CDR2 FQNNGV, per germline. This CDR3 is CASSLHLVHNEQFF. The CDR3, as DNA: TGTGCCAGCAGCTTACACCTAGTCCACAATGAGCAGTTCTTC.

This sequence joins TRBV10-3 and TRBJ1-4, with 7 bases fitting TRBD1. V was clipped by 6 bases and J by 5 bases; unmatched bases: 6. Germline CDR1 reads ENHRY; CDR2 reads SYGVKD. The CDR3 is made up of 14 amino acids. This CDR3 is CAIRQSGQNEKLFF. The CDR3 DNA reads as TGTGCCATCAGACAGTCGGGACAGAATGAAAAACTGTTTTTT.

The chain joins TRBV20-1 to TRBJ1-2; 7 bases fit TRBD1. Germline CDR1 is DFQATT and CDR2 is SNEGSKA (reference sequence). With 6 bases clipped from V and 4 bases from J, the junction kept 2 bases outside the gene matches. The CDR3 consists of 11 residues. The CDR3 DNA reads as TGCAGTGCGACAGGGAGCTATGGCTACACCTTC. This gives the protein CSATGSYGYTF.

The chain carries TRBV28 and TRBJ1-2; 9 bases align to TRBD1. The V segment lost 5 bases and the J segment 5 bases; nucleotides outside the gene matches: 12. Germline assignment: CDR1 MDHEN and CDR2 SYDVKM. The CDR3 extends over 16 amino acids. The CDR3 nucleotides are TGTGCCAGCAGTGGGGAATTGGACAGGGGAGGGTATGGCTACACCTTC. Translating gives CASSGELDRGGYGYTF.

A few counts support this clone. The V and J genes are TRBV6-6 and TRBJ2-1, with D maybe TRBD2 (7 bases). Trimming removed 5 bases from V and 6 bases from J, with 11 bases in between. CDR1 MNHNY and CDR2 SVGAGI come from the germline V gene (reference sequence). The CDR3 is 13 amino acids. The CDR3 DNA sequence: TGTGCCAGCAGTCTGAGGGGGGGCAATGAGCAGTTCTTC. This gives the protein CASSLRGGNEQFF.

This clone was recorded many times. The chain employs TRBV6-5 and TRBJ2-2, with D perhaps given as TRBD1 or TRBD2 (5 bases each). This CDR3 has 16 residues. Between the trimmed V and J ends, which lost 1 base and 1 base, there was a span of 10 bases. Germline values: CDR1 MNHEY, CDR2 SVGAGI. The CDR3 nucleotides read TGTGCCAGCAGTTACTTGGGGGTACTGAACACCGGGGAGCTGTTTTTT. Translation: CASSYLGVLNTGELFF.

The genes are TRBV6-5 and TRBJ1-1; no reliable D call. Germline lookup yields CDR1 MNHEY and CDR2 SVGAGI. With 6 bases removed from V and 3 bases from J, the gap between germline ends came to 8 bases. This CDR3 has 12 residues. CDR3: CASRSRDTEAFF. The CDR3 DNA follows: TGTGCCAGCAGGTCCCGGGACACTGAAGCTTTCTTT.

This clone was observed once. The chain carries TRBV5-8 and TRBJ1-2; D is unresolved. This CDR3 has 13 amino acids. Germline V gene sequence: CDR1 SGHTS, CDR2 YDEGEE. Trimming stripped 5 bases from V and 2 bases from J, with 10 bases between. In nucleotides, the CDR3 is TGTGCCAGCAGGCAACCAGGAAACTATGGCTACACCTTC. This encodes CASRQPGNYGYTF.

This CDR3 is CASSIRGQEETQYF. The CDR3, as DNA: TGTGCCAGTAGTATAAGGGGCCAGGAAGAGACCCAGTACTTC. This rearrangement joins TRBV19 to TRBJ2-5, with a possible D match to TRBD1 (5 bases). The V end was cut by 2 bases, the J end by 3 bases, with 10 bases between. This CDR3 contains 14 residues. Germline V gene lookup returns CDR1 LNHDA and CDR2 SQIVND (reference sequence).

The chain employs TRBV9 and TRBJ2-3; the D call may be TRBD1 or TRBD2 (5 bases each). CDR1 is SGDLS and CDR2 is YYNGEE in the germline V gene. V was clipped by 6 bases and J by 0 bases, with 11 bases between them. This CDR3 contains 14 residues. CDR3 amino acids: CASTNWGSTDTQYF. Written as DNA, the CDR3 is TGTGCCAGCACCAATTGGGGGAGCACAGATACGCAGTATTTT.

This rearrangement joins TRBV7-2 to TRBJ2-2; TRBD2 is a possible D gene (6 bases). The length of the CDR3 is 14 residues. V was cut by 3 bases and J by 7 bases, with 12 bases left in between. The V gene's germline CDR1 is SGHTA and CDR2 FQGNSA. The CDR3 loop is CASSLGLAYGELFF. In DNA, the CDR3 is TGTGCCAGCAGCTTGGGGCTAGCGTACGGGGAGCTGTTTTTT.

The chain employs TRBV6-5 and TRBJ2-5; TRBD2 matches at 10 bases. The CDR3 is made up of 15 amino acids. The junction had 11 bases not matched to a gene; V was cut back by 2 bases and J by 11 bases. Germline values: CDR1 MNHEY, CDR2 SVGAGI. The CDR3 DNA is TGTGCCAGCAGTTACAGCCTAGCGGGAGCAAAGGAGCAGTACTTC. It encodes CASSYSLAGAKEQYF.

This clone has more than one count but fewer than ten. The chain links TRBV29-1 to TRBJ2-7, with TRBD1 matching 9 bases. The germline CDR1 and CDR2 sequences are SQVTM and ANQGSEA. The J segment lost 3 bases and the V segment lost 0 bases, leaving 12 bases of the junction unmatched. This CDR3 is built from 17 residues. This chain's CDR3 is CSVEDQMPRDRDYEQYF. The CDR3 nucleotides read TGCAGCGTTGAAGATCAGATGCCCCGGGACAGGGACTACGAGCAGTACTTC.

The chain has TRBV2 and TRBJ1-2, with D hard to call. The germline CDR1 and CDR2 sequences are SNHLY and FYNNEI. This CDR3 comprises 12 residues. V was cut by 6 bases and J by 5 bases, with 10 bases left in between. The DNA for the CDR3 is TGTGCCAGCAGAGGAGGCGGGTATGGCTACACCTTC. As protein: CASRGGGYGYTF.

V and J are TRBV5-4 and TRBJ1-4; perhaps TRBD1 as D (6 bases). Trimming left V 2 bases short and J 7 bases short, with 15 bases between. CDR1 is SGHNT and CDR2 is YYREEE in the germline V gene (reference sequence). This CDR3 has 15 residues. CDR3 DNA sequence: TGTGCCAGCAGCTTCTGGGGGGCCGGACCTGAAAAACTGTTTTTT. Translating gives CASSFWGAGPEKLFF. Together with reference TRBV5-4 and TRBJ1-4, the CDR3 gives the full variable domain: ETGVTQSPTHLIKTRGQQVTLRCSSQSGHNTVSWYQQALGQGPQFIFQYYREEENGRGNFPPRFSGLQFPNYSSELNVNALELDDSALYLCASSFWGAGPEKLFFGSGTQLSVL.

This chain joins TRBV13 and TRBJ1-2; the D gene is possibly TRBD1 (5 bases). Germline V gene sequence: CDR1 PRHDT, CDR2 FYEKMQ (reference sequence). CDR3 size: 15 residues. V was trimmed by 0 bases and J by 4 bases, leaving 12 bases between them. The CDR3 nucleotides are TGTGCCAGCAGCTTAGGCCTAAGAGGGGCCTATGGCTACACCTTC. Amino acids: CASSLGLRGAYGYTF.

This clone showed up just once. The chain couples TRBV7-9 to TRBJ2-2; 9 bases line up with TRBD2. Germline CDR1 and CDR2: SEHNR and FQNEAQ (reference sequence). CDR3 size: 17 residues. The V segment lost 4 bases and the J segment 5 bases; nucleotides outside the gene matches: 11. DNA for the CDR3: TGTGCCAGCAGCTCTTCCCATTCTAGCGGGATAACCGGGGAGCTGTTTTTT. It translates to CASSSSHSSGITGELFF.

To note about this clone: At one end, the junction sequence differs from germline, possibly due to a read error. This specimen includes other DNA sequences encoding the same CDR3. The V gene is TRBV9, the J gene TRBJ2-2; 11 nucleotides match TRBD1. Germline CDR1 is SGDLS and CDR2 is YYNGEE. The CDR3 covers 16 residues. CDR3 bases: TGTGCCAGTAGCGTAGGACAGGGGGCAAGACCCGGGGAGCTGTTTTTT. It specifies CASSVGQGARPGELFF.

The V call is TRBV18, the J call TRBJ2-1; TRBD2 is a possible D gene (6 bases). V was pared by 2 bases and J by 8 bases, with 22 bases between. Looked up from germline, CDR1 is KGHSH and CDR2 is LQKENI. The CDR3 has 17 amino acids. The DNA for the CDR3 is TGTGCCAGCTCACCATTCGGGGCGGGGCTAGTGGCCGATGAGCAGTTCTTC. Translating it yields CASSPFGAGLVADEQFF.

This clone is a singleton in its sample. CDR3 sequence reads: CASSYSLASYNEQFF. CDR3 sequence (DNA): TGTGCCAGCAGTTACTCATTAGCCTCCTACAATGAGCAGTTCTTC. The chain is built from TRBV6-5 and TRBJ2-1; D is ambiguous. Trimming left V 0 bases short and J 0 bases short, with 6 bases between. The germline V gene has CDR1 MNHEY and CDR2 SVGAGI. This CDR3 is 15 amino acids long.

The rearrangement links TRBV28 to TRBJ2-3; no firm D call. Germline V gene data show CDR1 as MDHEN and CDR2 as SYDVKM. The CDR3 extends over 15 amino acids. V shed 4 bases and J shed 1 base, with 12 bases lying between them. The CDR3 sequence is CASSSRSRGTDTQYF. In DNA form, the CDR3 reads TGTGCCAGCAGTTCTAGAAGTAGAGGCACAGATACGCAGTATTTT.

This clone has more than one count but fewer than ten. The chain combines TRBV7-3 with TRBJ2-3; 7 bases match TRBD2. This CDR3 spans 15 amino acids. The germline gives CDR1 SGHTA, CDR2 FQGTGA. Unmatched junction bases numbered 10, after V lost 4 bases and J lost 6 bases. Here the CDR3 DNA reads TGTGCCAGCAGCTCCCGCGGGAGAACGGCCGATACGCAGTATTTT. Protein sequence: CASSSRGRTADTQYF.

The rearrangement joins TRBV11-1 to TRBJ1-2, with 10 bases aligning to TRBD1. Germline V gives CDR1 SGHAT, CDR2 FQDESV (reference sequence). The CDR3 runs to 15 residues. Germline trimming cut 0 bases from V and 2 bases from J; bases unmatched to any gene: 0. As DNA, the CDR3 is TGTGCCAGCAGCTTAGCGACAGGGGGCAACTATGGCTACACCTTC. Residues: CASSLATGGNYGYTF.

The V gene is TRBV9, the J gene TRBJ1-1, with no clear D. The V and J ends lost 2 bases and 5 bases respectively, with 13 bases between them. Germline V lookup: CDR1 SGDLS, CDR2 YYNGEE. There are 14 residues in the CDR3. This CDR3 reads CASSVLGEGTEAFF. CDR3 nucleotide sequence: TGTGCCAGCAGCGTCCTTGGGGAAGGGACTGAAGCTTTCTTT.